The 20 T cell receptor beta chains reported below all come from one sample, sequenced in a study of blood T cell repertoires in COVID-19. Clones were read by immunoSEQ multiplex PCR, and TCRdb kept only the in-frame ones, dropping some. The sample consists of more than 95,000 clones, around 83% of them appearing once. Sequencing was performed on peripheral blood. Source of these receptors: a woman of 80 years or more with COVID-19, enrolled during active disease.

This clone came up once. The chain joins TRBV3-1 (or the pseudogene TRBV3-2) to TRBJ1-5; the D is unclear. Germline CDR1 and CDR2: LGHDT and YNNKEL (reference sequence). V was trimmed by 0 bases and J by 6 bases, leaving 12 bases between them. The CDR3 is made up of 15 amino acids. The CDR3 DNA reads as TGTGCCAGCAGCCAAGACCCGGGGATAGGTCAGCCCCAGCATTTT. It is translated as CASSQDPGIGQPQHF.

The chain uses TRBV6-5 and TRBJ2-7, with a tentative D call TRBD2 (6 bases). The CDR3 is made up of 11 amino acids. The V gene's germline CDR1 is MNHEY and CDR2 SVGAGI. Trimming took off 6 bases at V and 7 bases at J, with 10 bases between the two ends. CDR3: CASRQGGEQYF. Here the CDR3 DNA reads TGTGCCAGCAGGCAAGGAGGGGAGCAGTACTTC.

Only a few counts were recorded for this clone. This chain's CDR3 is CATLNRETQYF. DNA for the CDR3: TGTGCCACCCTGAACAGGGAGACCCAGTACTTC. The rearrangement joins TRBV24-1 to TRBJ2-5; D is possibly TRBD1 (5 bases). Germline V lookup: CDR1 KGHDR, CDR2 SFDVKD. The CDR3 extends over 11 amino acids. V shed 9 bases and J shed 5 bases, with 9 bases lying between them.

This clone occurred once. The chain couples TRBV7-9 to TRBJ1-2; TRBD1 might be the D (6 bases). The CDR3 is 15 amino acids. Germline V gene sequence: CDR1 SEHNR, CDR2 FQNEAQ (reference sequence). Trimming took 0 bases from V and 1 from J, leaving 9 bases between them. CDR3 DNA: TGTGCCAGCAGCTTAGCGGGACACGTTAACTATGGCTACACCTTC. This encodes CASSLAGHVNYGYTF. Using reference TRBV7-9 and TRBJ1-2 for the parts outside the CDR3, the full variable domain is DTGVSQNPRHKITKRGQNVTFRCDPISEHNRLYWYRQTLGQGPEFLTYFQNEAQLEKSRLLSDRFSAERPKGSFSTLEIQRTEQGDSAMYLCASSLAGHVNYGYTFGSGTRLTVV.

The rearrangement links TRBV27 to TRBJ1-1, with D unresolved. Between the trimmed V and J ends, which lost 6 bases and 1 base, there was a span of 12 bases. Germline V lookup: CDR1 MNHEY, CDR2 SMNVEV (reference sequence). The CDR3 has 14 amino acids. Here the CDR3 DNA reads TGTGCCAGCAGGCTCGCCAGTACGAACACTGAAGCTTTCTTT. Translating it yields CASRLASTNTEAFF.

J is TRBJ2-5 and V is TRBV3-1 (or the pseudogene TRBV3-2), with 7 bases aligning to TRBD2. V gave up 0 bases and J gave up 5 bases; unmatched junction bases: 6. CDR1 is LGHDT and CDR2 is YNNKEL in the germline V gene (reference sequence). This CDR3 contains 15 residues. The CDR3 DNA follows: TGTGCCAGCAGCCAAGAAGTCGGGGGAGGGGAGACCCAGTACTTC. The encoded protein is CASSQEVGGGETQYF.

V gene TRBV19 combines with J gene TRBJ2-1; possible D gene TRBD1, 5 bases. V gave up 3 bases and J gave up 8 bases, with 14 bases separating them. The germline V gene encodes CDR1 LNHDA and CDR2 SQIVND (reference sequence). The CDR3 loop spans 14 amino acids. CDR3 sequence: CASSILQDPHEQFF. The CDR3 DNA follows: TGTGCCAGTAGTATCCTACAGGACCCCCATGAGCAGTTCTTC.

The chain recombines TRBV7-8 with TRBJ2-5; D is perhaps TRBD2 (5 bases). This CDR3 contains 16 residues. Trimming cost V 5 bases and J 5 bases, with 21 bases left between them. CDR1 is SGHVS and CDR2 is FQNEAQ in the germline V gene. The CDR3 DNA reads TGTGCCAGCAGCCCCCCCCTCAGATTTGGGGAGGAGACCCAGTACTTC. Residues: CASSPPLRFGEETQYF.

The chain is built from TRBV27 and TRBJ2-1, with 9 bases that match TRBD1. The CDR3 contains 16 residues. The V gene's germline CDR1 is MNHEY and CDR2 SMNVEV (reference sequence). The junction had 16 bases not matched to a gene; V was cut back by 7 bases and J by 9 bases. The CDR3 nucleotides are TGTGCCAGCACCGCGTCCGGGACAGGGAGAGGTGGTGAGCAGTTCTTC. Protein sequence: CASTASGTGRGGEQFF.

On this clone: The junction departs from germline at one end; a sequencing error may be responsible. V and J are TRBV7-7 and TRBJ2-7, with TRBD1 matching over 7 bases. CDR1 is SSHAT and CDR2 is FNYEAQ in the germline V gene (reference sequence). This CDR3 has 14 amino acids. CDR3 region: CASSLEGTASEQYF. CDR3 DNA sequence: TGTGCTAGCAGCTTAGAAGGGACAGCCTCCGAGCAGTACTTC.

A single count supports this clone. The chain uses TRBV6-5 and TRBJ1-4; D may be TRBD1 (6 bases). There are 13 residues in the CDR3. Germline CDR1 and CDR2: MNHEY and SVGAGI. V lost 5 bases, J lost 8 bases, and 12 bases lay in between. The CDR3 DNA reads TGTGCCAGCAGTCGACAGGTAGAAGAAAAACTGTTTTTT. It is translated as CASSRQVEEKLFF.

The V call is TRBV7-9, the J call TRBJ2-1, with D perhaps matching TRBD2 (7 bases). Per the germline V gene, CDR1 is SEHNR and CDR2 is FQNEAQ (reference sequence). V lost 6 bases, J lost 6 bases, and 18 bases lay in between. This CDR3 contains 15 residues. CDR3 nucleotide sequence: TGTGCCAGCAGACCCAGGGAAAGGGGGGGCAATGAGCAGTTCTTC. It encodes CASRPRERGGNEQFF. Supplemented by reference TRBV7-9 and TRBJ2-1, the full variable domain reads DTGVSQNPRHKITKRGQNVTFRCDPISEHNRLYWYRQTLGQGPEFLTYFQNEAQLEKSRLLSDRFSAERPKGSFSTLEIQRTEQGDSAMYLCASRPRERGGNEQFFGPGTRLTVL.

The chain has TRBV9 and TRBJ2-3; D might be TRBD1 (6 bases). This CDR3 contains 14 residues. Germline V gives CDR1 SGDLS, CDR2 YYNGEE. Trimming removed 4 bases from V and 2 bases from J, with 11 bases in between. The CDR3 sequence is CASSRDNPTDTQYF. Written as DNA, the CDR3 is TGTGCCAGCAGCCGGGACAATCCCACAGATACGCAGTATTTT.

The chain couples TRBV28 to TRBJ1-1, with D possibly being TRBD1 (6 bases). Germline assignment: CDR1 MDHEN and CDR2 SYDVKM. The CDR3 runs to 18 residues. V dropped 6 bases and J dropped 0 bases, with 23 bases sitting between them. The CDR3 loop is CASSPGASRGILNTEAFF. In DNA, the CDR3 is TGTGCCAGCAGCCCCGGGGCTTCCAGGGGCATCCTGAACACTGAAGCTTTCTTT.

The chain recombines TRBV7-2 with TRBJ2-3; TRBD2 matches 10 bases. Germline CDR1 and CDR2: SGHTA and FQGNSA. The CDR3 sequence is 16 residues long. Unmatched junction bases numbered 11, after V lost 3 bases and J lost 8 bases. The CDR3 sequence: CASSFEAGGPRATQYF. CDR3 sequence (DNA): TGTGCCAGCAGCTTCGAAGCGGGAGGGCCCCGAGCTACGCAGTATTTT.

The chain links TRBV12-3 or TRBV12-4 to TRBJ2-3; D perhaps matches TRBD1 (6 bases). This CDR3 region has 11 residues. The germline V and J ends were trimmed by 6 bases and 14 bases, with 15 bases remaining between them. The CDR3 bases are TGTGCCAGCAGGACGCTAGGGGGTCTGTATTTT. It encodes CASRTLGGLYF.

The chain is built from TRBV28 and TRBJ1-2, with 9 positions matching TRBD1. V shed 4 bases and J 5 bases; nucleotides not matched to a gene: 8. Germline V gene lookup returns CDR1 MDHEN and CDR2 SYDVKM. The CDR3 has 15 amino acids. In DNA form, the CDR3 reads TGTGCCAGCAGTTCTACAGGGGGCGGTGCTTATGGCTACACCTTC. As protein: CASSSTGGGAYGYTF.

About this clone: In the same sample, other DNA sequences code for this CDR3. The DNA of the CDR3 is TGTGCCAGCAGCCCTGGACTAGCGGGAGTTGGTGAGCAGTTCTTC. Encoded protein: CASSPGLAGVGEQFF. This chain joins TRBV7-8 and TRBJ2-1; 13 bases agree with TRBD2. V was clipped by 5 bases and J by 9 bases; unmatched bases: 7. From germline, CDR1 is SGHVS and CDR2 FQNEAQ. This CDR3 spans 15 amino acids.

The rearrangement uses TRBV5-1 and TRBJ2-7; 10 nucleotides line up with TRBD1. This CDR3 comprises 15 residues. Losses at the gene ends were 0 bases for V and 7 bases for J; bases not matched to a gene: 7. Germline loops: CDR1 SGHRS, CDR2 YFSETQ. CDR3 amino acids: CASSLDGTGASEQYF. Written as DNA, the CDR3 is TGCGCCAGCAGCTTGGACGGGACAGGGGCGAGTGAGCAGTACTTC.

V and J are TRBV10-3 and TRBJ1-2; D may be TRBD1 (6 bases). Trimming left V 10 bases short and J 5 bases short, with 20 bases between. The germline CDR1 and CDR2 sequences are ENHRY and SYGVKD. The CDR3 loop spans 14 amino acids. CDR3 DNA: TGTGCCACCTTCAGGGAGGGGGTTAGGTATGGCTACACCTTC. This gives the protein CATFREGVRYGYTF.